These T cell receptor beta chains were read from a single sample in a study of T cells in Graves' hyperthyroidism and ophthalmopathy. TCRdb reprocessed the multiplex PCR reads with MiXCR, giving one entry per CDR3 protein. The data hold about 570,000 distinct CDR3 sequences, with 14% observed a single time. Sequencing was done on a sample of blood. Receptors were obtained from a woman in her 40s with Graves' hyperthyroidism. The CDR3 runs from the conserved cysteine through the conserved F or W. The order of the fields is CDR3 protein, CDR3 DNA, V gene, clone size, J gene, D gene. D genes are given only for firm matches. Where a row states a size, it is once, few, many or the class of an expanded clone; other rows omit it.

cdr3_aa: CASSRGQSYNSPLHF; cdr3_nt: TGTGCCAGCAGCCGAGGACAGAGCTATAATTCACCCCTCCACTTT; v_call: TRBV3-1; clone_size: many; j_call: TRBJ1-6; d_call: .
cdr3_aa: CASSAGQHLSEAFF; cdr3_nt: TGTGCCAGCAGCGCCGGACAGCATCTATCTGAAGCTTTCTTT; v_call: TRBV2; clone_size: .; j_call: TRBJ1-1; d_call: .
cdr3_aa: CSVGPPGSMNTEAFF; cdr3_nt: TGCAGCGTGGGCCCTCCCGGGTCCATGAACACTGAAGCTTTCTTT; v_call: TRBV29-1; clone_size: many; j_call: TRBJ1-1; d_call: .
cdr3_aa: CSAKWASGITDTQYF; cdr3_nt: TGCAGTGCTAAATGGGCTAGCGGGATCACAGATACGCAGTATTTT; v_call: TRBV20-1; clone_size: .; j_call: TRBJ2-3; d_call: TRBD2
cdr3_aa: CASSLDTSSLEQYF; cdr3_nt: TGCGCCAGCAGCTTGGATACGTCCTCCTTGGAGCAGTACTTC; v_call: TRBV5-1; clone_size: many; j_call: TRBJ2-7; d_call: .
cdr3_aa: CASSVVRDDGYTF; cdr3_nt: TGTGCCAGCAGTGTTGTCAGGGACGATGGCTACACCTTC; v_call: TRBV6-1; clone_size: many; j_call: TRBJ1-2; d_call: .
cdr3_aa: CASRRLAGGPDTQYF; cdr3_nt: TGTGCCAGCAGACGACTAGCGGGAGGGCCGGATACGCAGTATTTT; v_call: TRBV6-4; clone_size: few; j_call: TRBJ2-3; d_call: TRBD2
cdr3_aa: CASSLDRGEDTQYF; cdr3_nt: TGTGCCAGCAGTTTGGACAGGGGGGAAGATACGCAGTATTTT; v_call: TRBV28; clone_size: many; j_call: TRBJ2-3; d_call: TRBD1
cdr3_aa: CAISAAQGAGNTEAFF; cdr3_nt: TGTGCCATCAGTGCAGCACAGGGGGCTGGGAACACTGAAGCTTTCTTT; v_call: TRBV10-3; clone_size: many; j_call: TRBJ1-1; d_call: TRBD1
cdr3_aa: CASSLMAGGTDTQYF; cdr3_nt: TGTGCCAGCAGCTTAATGGCGGGTGGCACAGATACGCAGTATTTT; v_call: TRBV7-3; clone_size: many; j_call: TRBJ2-3; d_call: .
cdr3_aa: CASSLVTGPDYEQYF; cdr3_nt: TGTGCCAGCAGCTTAGTCACCGGGCCTGACTACGAGCAGTACTTC; v_call: TRBV7-8; clone_size: many; j_call: TRBJ2-7; d_call: .
cdr3_aa: CASSKGPNSYEQYF; cdr3_nt: TGCGCCAGCAGTAAGGGACCAAACTCCTACGAGCAGTACTTC; v_call: TRBV10-1; clone_size: .; j_call: TRBJ2-7; d_call: .
cdr3_aa: CSVEESTGGPYEQYF; cdr3_nt: TGCAGCGTTGAAGAGTCTACGGGAGGGCCCTACGAGCAGTACTTC; v_call: TRBV29-1; clone_size: many; j_call: TRBJ2-7; d_call: TRBD2
cdr3_aa: CASSQDDNLNEKLFF; cdr3_nt: TGTGCCAGCAGCCAAGATGACAACTTAAATGAAAAACTGTTTTTT; v_call: TRBV3-1; clone_size: many; j_call: TRBJ1-4; d_call: .
cdr3_aa: CSARTVTGSYEQYF; cdr3_nt: TGCAGTGCCCGGACAGTAACAGGATCCTACGAGCAGTACTTC; v_call: TRBV20-1; clone_size: few; j_call: TRBJ2-7; d_call: .
cdr3_aa: CASSPPGGYQETQYF; cdr3_nt: TGTGCCAGCTCACCACCGGGGGGGTACCAAGAGACCCAGTACTTC; v_call: TRBV18; clone_size: .; j_call: TRBJ2-5; d_call: TRBD2
cdr3_aa: CASSPTDGGTEAFF; cdr3_nt: TGTGCCAGCAGCCCAACGGACGGGGGGACTGAAGCTTTCTTT; v_call: TRBV9; clone_size: few; j_call: TRBJ1-1; d_call: .
cdr3_aa: CASSYGTGGTEAFF; cdr3_nt: TGTGCCAGCAGCTATGGGACAGGGGGCACTGAAGCTTTCTTT; v_call: TRBV5-6; clone_size: many; j_call: TRBJ1-1; d_call: TRBD1
cdr3_aa: CASGLDNNEQFF; cdr3_nt: TGTGCTAGTGGTTTGGACAACAATGAGCAGTTCTTC; v_call: TRBV12-5; clone_size: many; j_call: TRBJ2-1; d_call: .
cdr3_aa: CASSPSGAEQYF; cdr3_nt: TGTGCCAGCTCCCCCTCGGGGGCCGAGCAGTACTTC; v_call: TRBV18; clone_size: many; j_call: TRBJ2-7; d_call: .
cdr3_aa: CASRPGGTYEQYF; cdr3_nt: TGTGCCAGTCGCCCAGGGGGAACCTACGAGCAGTACTTC; v_call: TRBV6-1; clone_size: many; j_call: TRBJ2-7; d_call: TRBD1
cdr3_aa: CSARGDREANEKLFF; cdr3_nt: TGCAGTGCTAGGGGGGACAGGGAAGCTAATGAAAAACTGTTTTTT; v_call: TRBV20-1; clone_size: .; j_call: TRBJ1-4; d_call: TRBD1
cdr3_aa: CASSLEGPGGRGGGYTF; cdr3_nt: TGTGCCAGCAGCTTAGAGGGACCGGGGGGCCGAGGAGGTGGCTACACCTTC; v_call: TRBV7-9; clone_size: many; j_call: TRBJ1-2; d_call: .
cdr3_aa: CASSLASGGYEQYF; cdr3_nt: TGTGCCAGCAGCTTAGCCTCAGGGGGGTACGAGCAGTACTTC; v_call: TRBV7-9; clone_size: many; j_call: TRBJ2-7; d_call: .
cdr3_aa: CASSPETGRFYEQYF; cdr3_nt: TGTGCCAGCAGTCCGGAGACAGGGCGATTCTACGAGCAGTACTTC; v_call: TRBV27; clone_size: many; j_call: TRBJ2-7; d_call: TRBD1
cdr3_aa: CASSPPGTDTQYF; cdr3_nt: TGTGCCAGCTCACCACCAGGCACAGATACGCAGTATTTT; v_call: TRBV18; clone_size: many; j_call: TRBJ2-3; d_call: .
cdr3_aa: CASSLPGLAGGSTDTQYF; cdr3_nt: TGCGCCAGCAGCTTGCCGGGACTAGCGGGAGGGAGCACAGATACGCAGTATTTT; v_call: TRBV5-1; clone_size: .; j_call: TRBJ2-3; d_call: TRBD2
cdr3_aa: CATSGGGSTSGGGPYNEQFF; cdr3_nt: TGTGCCACCAGTGGGGGCGGGAGCACTAGCGGGGGGGGACCCTACAATGAGCAGTTCTTC; v_call: TRBV24-1; clone_size: .; j_call: TRBJ2-1; d_call: TRBD2
cdr3_aa: CASSRSGGTDTQYF; cdr3_nt: TGTGCCAGCAGCCGTAGCGGGGGCACAGATACGCAGTATTTT; v_call: TRBV5-6; clone_size: many; j_call: TRBJ2-3; d_call: TRBD2
cdr3_aa: CAWSKGDEKLFF; cdr3_nt: TGTGCCTGGAGTAAAGGGGATGAAAAACTGTTTTTT; v_call: TRBV30; clone_size: .; j_call: TRBJ1-4; d_call: .
cdr3_aa: CASSLLVDNEQYF; cdr3_nt: TGTGCCAGCAGCTTATTAGTCGACAACGAGCAGTACTTC; v_call: TRBV11-3; clone_size: many; j_call: TRBJ2-7; d_call: .